Below are 7 T cell receptor beta chains sequenced from a single sample in a study of blood T cell repertoires in COVID-19. Sequencing was performed with immunoSEQ multiplex PCR; in TCRdb, only in-frame clones are kept and a portion is missing. The table lists 200,000 to 250,000 clones, approximately 86% of them singletons. Sequences were obtained from peripheral blood. All receptors come from a woman in her 70s with active or convalescent COVID-19.

The gene calls are TRBV6-5 and TRBJ1-5; D is ambiguous. Germline CDR1 and CDR2: MNHEY and SVGAGI. V lost 2 bases and J 11 bases, leaving 7 bases between the germline ends. This CDR3 is built from 11 residues. The CDR3 DNA reads as TGTGCCAGCAGTTACGCAGCGGCCCAGCATTTT. It codes for CASSYAAAQHF.

The chain has TRBV7-2 and TRBJ1-1; no reliable D call. Germline loops: CDR1 SGHTA, CDR2 FQGNSA. Deletions cut 6 bases from V and 4 bases from J, with 18 bases between. The CDR3 contains 15 residues. CDR3 region: CASRAGLGGSTEAFF. DNA of the CDR3: TGTGCCAGCAGGGCAGGCCTGGGTGGGTCCACTGAAGCTTTCTTT.

This chain links TRBV9 with TRBJ1-2, with D possibly being TRBD1 (6 bases). Germline V lookup: CDR1 SGDLS, CDR2 YYNGEE. The ends were cut back, 4 bases at V and 4 bases at J, with 8 bases in the middle. This CDR3 has 12 amino acids. CDR3 sequence reads: CASSPQGYGYTF. The DNA of the CDR3 is TGTGCCAGCAGCCCACAGGGCTATGGCTACACCTTC. The full variable domain, its missing parts supplied by reference TRBV9 and TRBJ1-2, is DSGVTQTPKHLITATGQRVTLRCSPRSGDLSVYWYQQSLDQGLQFLIQYYNGEERAKGNILERFSAQQFPDLHSELNLSSLELGDSALYFCASSPQGYGYTFGSGTRLTVV.

The CDR3 region is CASSLPGQPAGNTEAFF. The CDR3 bases are TGTGCCAGCAGCCTACCGGGACAGCCCGCCGGGAACACTGAAGCTTTCTTT. The chain combines TRBV5-4 with TRBJ1-1, with TRBD1 matching over 7 bases. V lost 4 bases and J lost 1; bases outside the gene matches: 13. Germline CDR1 reads SGHNT; CDR2 reads YYREEE (reference sequence). CDR3 length equals 17 residues.

The V gene is TRBV13, the J gene TRBJ2-1; 9 bases are shared with TRBD2. The ends lost 7 bases at V and 13 bases at J; junction bases unmatched: 20. The CDR3 is made up of 16 amino acids. CDR1 is PRHDT and CDR2 is FYEKMQ in the germline V gene (reference sequence). This chain's CDR3 is CASNPQSGGLVPYQFF. The CDR3 coding sequence is TGTGCCAGCAATCCCCAGAGCGGGGGGCTAGTCCCTTATCAGTTCTTC.

The chain combines TRBV18 with TRBJ2-1; 8 nucleotides match TRBD1. Germline CDR1 is KGHSH and CDR2 is LQKENI. The V gene end was trimmed by 3 bases and the J gene end by 3 bases; junction bases not matched to a gene: 7. This CDR3 region has 16 residues. The CDR3 sequence: CASSPRSGQDYNEQFF. The CDR3 bases are TGTGCCAGCTCACCGAGATCGGGACAGGACTACAATGAGCAGTTCTTC.

J is TRBJ1-1 and V is TRBV27, with D unresolved. Germline V gene data show CDR1 as MNHEY and CDR2 as SMNVEV (reference sequence). The CDR3 is 14 amino acids. V was clipped by 3 bases and J by 1 base, with 9 bases between them. The CDR3 DNA reads TGTGCCAGCAGTTTCAGACTCTCGAACACTGAAGCTTTCTTT. It translates to CASSFRLSNTEAFF.